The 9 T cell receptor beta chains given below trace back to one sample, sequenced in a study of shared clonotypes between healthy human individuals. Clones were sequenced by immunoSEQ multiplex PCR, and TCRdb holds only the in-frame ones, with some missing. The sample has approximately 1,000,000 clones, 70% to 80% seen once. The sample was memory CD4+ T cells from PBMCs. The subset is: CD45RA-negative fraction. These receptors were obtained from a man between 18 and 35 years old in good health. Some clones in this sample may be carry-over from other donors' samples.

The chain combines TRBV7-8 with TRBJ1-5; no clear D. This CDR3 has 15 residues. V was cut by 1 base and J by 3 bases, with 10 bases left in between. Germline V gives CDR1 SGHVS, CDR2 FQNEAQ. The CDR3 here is CASSLVFGVNQPQHF. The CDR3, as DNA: TGTGCCAGCAGCTTAGTTTTCGGGGTCAATCAGCCCCAGCATTTT.

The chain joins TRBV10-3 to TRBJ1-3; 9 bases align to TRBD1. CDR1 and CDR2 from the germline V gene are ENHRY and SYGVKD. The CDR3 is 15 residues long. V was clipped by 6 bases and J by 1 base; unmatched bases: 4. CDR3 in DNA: TGTGCCATCAGAGGAGACAGGGGGTCTGGAAACACCATATATTTT. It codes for CAIRGDRGSGNTIYF.

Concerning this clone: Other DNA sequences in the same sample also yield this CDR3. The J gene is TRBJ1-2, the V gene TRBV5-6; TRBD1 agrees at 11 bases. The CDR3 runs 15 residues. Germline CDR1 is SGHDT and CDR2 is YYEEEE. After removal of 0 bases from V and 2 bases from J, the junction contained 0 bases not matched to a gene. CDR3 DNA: TGTGCCAGCAGCTTGGGGGACAGGGGGAACTATGGCTACACCTTC. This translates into CASSLGDRGNYGYTF.

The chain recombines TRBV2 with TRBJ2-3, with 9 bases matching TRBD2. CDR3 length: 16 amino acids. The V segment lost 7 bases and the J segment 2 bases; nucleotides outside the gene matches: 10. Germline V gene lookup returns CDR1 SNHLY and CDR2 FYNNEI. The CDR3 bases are TGTGCCAGCATTAGAGGTCTAGCGGGGTTCACAGATACGCAGTATTTT. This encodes CASIRGLAGFTDTQYF. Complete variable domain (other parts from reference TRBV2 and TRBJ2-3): EPEVTQTPSHQVTQMGQEVILRCVPISNHLYFYWYRQILGQKVEFLVSFYNNEISEKSEIFDDQFSVERPDGSNFTLKIRSTKLEDSAMYFCASIRGLAGFTDTQYFGPGTRLTVL.

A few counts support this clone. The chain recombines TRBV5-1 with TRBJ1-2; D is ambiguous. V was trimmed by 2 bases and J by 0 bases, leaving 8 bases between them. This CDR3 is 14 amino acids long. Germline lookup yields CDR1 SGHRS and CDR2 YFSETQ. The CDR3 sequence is CASSFETPNYGYTF. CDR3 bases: TGCGCCAGCAGCTTCGAGACCCCTAACTATGGCTACACCTTC. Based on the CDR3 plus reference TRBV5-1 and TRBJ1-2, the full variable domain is KAGVTQTPRYLIKTRGQQVTLSCSPISGHRSVSWYQQTPGQGLQFLFEYFSETQRNKGNFPGRFSGRQFSNSRSEMNVSTLELGDSALYLCASSFETPNYGYTFGSGTRLTVV.

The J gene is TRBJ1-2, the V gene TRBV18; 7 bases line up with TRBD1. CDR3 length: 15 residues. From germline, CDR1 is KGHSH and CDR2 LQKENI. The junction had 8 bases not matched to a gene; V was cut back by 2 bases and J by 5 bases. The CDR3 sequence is CASSPTEGASYGYTF. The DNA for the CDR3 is TGTGCCAGCTCACCAACAGAGGGGGCTTCTTATGGCTACACCTTC.

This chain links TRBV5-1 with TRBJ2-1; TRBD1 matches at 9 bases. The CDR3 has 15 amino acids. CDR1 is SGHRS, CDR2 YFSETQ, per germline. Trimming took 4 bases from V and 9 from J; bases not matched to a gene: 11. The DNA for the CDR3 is TGCGCCAGCAGCCATCCCCAGGGACAGGGCAGTGAGCAGTTCTTC. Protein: CASSHPQGQGSEQFF. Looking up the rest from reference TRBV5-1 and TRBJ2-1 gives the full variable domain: KAGVTQTPRYLIKTRGQQVTLSCSPISGHRSVSWYQQTPGQGLQFLFEYFSETQRNKGNFPGRFSGRQFSNSRSEMNVSTLELGDSALYLCASSHPQGQGSEQFFGPGTRLTVL.

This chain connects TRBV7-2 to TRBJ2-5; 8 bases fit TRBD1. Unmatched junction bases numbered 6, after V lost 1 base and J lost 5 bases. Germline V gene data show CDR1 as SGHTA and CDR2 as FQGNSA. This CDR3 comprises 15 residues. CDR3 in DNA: TGTGCCAGCAGCTTAGGGTCAGGGGGCGGGGAGACCCAGTACTTC. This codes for CASSLGSGGGETQYF. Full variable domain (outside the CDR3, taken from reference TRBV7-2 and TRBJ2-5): GAGVSQSPSNKVTEKGKDVELRCDPISGHTALYWYRQSLGQGLEFLIYFQGNSAPDKSGLPSDRFSAERTGGSVSTLTIQRTQQEDSAVYLCASSLGSGGGETQYFGPGTRLLVL.

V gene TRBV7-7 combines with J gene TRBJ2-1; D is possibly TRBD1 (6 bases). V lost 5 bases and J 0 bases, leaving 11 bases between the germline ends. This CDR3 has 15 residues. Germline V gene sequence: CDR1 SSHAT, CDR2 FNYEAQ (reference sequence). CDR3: CASSHGQSSYNEQFF. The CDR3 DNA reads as TGTGCCAGCAGCCACGGACAGAGCTCCTACAATGAGCAGTTCTTC.